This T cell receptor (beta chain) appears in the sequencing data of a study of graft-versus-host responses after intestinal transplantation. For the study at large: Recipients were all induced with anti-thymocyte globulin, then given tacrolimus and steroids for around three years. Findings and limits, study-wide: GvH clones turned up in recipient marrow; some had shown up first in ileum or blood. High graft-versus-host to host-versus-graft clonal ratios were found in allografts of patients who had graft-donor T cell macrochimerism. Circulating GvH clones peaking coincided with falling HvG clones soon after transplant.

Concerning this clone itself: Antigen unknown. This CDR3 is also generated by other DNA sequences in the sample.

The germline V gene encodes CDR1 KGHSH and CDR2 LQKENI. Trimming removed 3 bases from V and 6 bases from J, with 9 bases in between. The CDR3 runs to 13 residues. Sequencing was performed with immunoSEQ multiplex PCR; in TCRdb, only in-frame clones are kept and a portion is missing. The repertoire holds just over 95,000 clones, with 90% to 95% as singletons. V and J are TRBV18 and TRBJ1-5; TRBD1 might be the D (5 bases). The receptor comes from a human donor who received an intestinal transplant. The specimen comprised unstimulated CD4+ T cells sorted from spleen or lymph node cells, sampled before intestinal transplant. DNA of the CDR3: TGTGCCAGCTCACCGGGGCTTGGTCAGCCCCAGCATTTT. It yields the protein CASSPGLGQPQHF.